The 2 T cell receptor beta chains listed next were all sequenced from one sample in a study of cytomegalovirus exposure and HLA in healthy donors. The study ran its PCR with 60 Vbeta and 13 Jbeta primers. The data were produced by immunoSEQ multiplex PCR, yet TCRdb's version contains in-frame clones alone and is incomplete. The sample holds 150,000 to 250,000 clones, 79% seen once. Material for sequencing was PBMCs. Receptors originate from a girl aged 10-17 years in good health and CMV-seropositive.

This clone was counted between two and nine times. This chain connects TRBV9 to TRBJ1-1; no reliable D call. The germline CDR1 and CDR2 sequences are SGDLS and YYNGEE. V was cut by 3 bases and J by 4 bases, with 13 bases left in between. The CDR3 is made up of 14 amino acids. The CDR3 here is CASSGDGRPTEAFF. The DNA of the CDR3 is TGTGCCAGCAGCGGGGATGGGAGGCCCACTGAAGCTTTCTTT. The full variable domain, its missing parts supplied by reference TRBV9 and TRBJ1-1, is DSGVTQTPKHLITATGQRVTLRCSPRSGDLSVYWYQQSLDQGLQFLIQYYNGEERAKGNILERFSAQQFPDLHSELNLSSLELGDSALYFCASSGDGRPTEAFFGQGTRLTVV.

The V and J genes are TRBV2 and TRBJ2-6; TRBD2 is a possible D gene (7 bases). Trimming cost V 4 bases and J 2 bases, with 15 bases left between them. The CDR3 has 17 amino acids. Germline-derived CDR1 and CDR2 are SNHLY and FYNNEI. This CDR3 reads CASSGGGGQAGANVLTF. The CDR3 DNA is TGTGCCAGCAGTGGAGGGGGAGGGCAGGCTGGGGCCAACGTCCTGACTTTC. Together with reference TRBV2 and TRBJ2-6, the CDR3 gives the full variable domain: EPEVTQTPSHQVTQMGQEVILRCVPISNHLYFYWYRQILGQKVEFLVSFYNNEISEKSEIFDDQFSVERPDGSNFTLKIRSTKLEDSAMYFCASSGGGGQAGANVLTFGAGSRLTVL.